Only a few counts were recorded for the clone carrying this TCR beta chain. Germline assignment: CDR1 DFQATT and CDR2 SNEGSKA (reference sequence). The CDR3 spans 13 residues. V shed 1 base and J shed 0 bases, with 6 bases lying between them. This sample stems from a study of identical twins. TCRdb passed the 5' RACE reads through MiXCR, listing each CDR3 protein once. The sample records 1.5 million or so distinct CDR3 sequences, about 31% being singletons. This sequence originates from a newborn girl in good health. Source material: cord blood. J is TRBJ1-1 and V is TRBV20-1, with D perhaps matching TRBD1 (5 bases). The CDR3 coding sequence is TGCAGTGCTAGAGGACAGATGAACACTGAAGCTTTCTTT. This gives the protein CSARGQMNTEAFF.